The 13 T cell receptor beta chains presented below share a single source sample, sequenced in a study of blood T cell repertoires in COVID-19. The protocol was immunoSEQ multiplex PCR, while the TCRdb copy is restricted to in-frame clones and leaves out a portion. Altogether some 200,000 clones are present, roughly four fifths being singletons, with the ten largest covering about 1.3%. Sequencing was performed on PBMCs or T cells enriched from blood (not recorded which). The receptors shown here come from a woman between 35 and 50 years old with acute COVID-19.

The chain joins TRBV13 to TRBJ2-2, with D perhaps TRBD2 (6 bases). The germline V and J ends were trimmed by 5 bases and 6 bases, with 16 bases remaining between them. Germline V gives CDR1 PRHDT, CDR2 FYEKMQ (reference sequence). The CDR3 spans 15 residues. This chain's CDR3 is CASSPWREGAGELFF. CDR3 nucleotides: TGTGCCAGCAGCCCCTGGAGGGAAGGGGCCGGGGAGCTGTTTTTT.

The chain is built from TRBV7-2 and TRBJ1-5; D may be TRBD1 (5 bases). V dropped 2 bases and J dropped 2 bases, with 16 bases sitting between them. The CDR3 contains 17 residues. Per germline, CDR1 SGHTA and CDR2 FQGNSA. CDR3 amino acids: CASSLTGSISGNQPQHF. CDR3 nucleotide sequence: TGTGCCAGCAGCTTAACAGGCTCGATCAGTGGCAATCAGCCCCAGCATTTT.

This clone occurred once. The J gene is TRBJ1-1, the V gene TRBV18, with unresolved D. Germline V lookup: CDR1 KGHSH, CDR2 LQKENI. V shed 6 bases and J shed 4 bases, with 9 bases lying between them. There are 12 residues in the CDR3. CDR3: CASSPQSTEAFF. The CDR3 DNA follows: TGTGCCAGCTCCCCCCAGTCCACTGAAGCTTTCTTT.

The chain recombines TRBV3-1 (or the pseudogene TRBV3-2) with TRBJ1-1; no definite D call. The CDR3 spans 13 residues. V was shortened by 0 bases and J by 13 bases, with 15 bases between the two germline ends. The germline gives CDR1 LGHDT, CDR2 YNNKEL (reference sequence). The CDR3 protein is CASSQDLGRRGFF. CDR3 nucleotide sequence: TGTGCCAGCAGCCAAGATCTCGGAAGACGGGGTTTCTTT.

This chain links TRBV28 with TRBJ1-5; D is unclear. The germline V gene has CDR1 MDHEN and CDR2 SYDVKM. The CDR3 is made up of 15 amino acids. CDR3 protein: CAVRRHSYSNQPQHF. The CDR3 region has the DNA TGTGCAGTTAGGCGGCACTCCTATAGCAATCAGCCCCAGCATTTT.

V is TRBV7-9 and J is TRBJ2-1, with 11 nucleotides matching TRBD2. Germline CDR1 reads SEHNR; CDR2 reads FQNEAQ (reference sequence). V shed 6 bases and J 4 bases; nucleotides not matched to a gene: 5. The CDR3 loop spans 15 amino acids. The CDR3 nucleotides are TGTGCCAGCAGTTTGACTAGCGGGGAGTACAATGAGCAGTTCTTC. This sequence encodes CASSLTSGEYNEQFF.

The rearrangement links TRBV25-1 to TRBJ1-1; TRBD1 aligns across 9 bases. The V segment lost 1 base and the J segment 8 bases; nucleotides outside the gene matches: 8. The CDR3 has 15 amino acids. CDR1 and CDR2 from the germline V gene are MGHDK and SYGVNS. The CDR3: CASSEFNRGPAEAFF. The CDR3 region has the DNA TGTGCCAGCAGTGAATTTAACAGGGGGCCCGCCGAAGCTTTCTTT.

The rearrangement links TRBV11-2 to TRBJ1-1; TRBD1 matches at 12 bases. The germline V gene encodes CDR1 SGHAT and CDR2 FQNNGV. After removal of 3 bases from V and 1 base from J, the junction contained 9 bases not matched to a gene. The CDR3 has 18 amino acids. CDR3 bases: TGTGCCAGCAGCTTTATTCCCGGGACAGGGGGCAGGAACACTGAAGCTTTCTTT. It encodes CASSFIPGTGGRNTEAFF. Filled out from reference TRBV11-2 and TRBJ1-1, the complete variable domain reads EAGVAQSPRYKIIEKRQSVAFWCNPISGHATLYWYQQILGQGPKLLIQFQNNGVVDDSQLPKDRFSAERLKGVDSTLKIQPAKLEDSAVYLCASSFIPGTGGRNTEAFFGQGTRLTVV.

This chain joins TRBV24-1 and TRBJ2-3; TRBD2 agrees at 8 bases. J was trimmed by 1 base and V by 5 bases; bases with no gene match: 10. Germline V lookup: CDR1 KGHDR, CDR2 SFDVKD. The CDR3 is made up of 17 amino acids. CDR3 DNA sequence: TGTGCCACCAGTGGAGCCGCGGGGGGTTGGGGCACAGATACGCAGTATTTT. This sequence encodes CATSGAAGGWGTDTQYF.

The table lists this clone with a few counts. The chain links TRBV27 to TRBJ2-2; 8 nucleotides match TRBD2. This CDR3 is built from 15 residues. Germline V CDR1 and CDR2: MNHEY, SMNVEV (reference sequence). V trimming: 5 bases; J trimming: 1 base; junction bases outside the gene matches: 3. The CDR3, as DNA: TGTGCCAGCAGTGGGCTAGCGGGGAACACCGGGGAGCTGTTTTTT. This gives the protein CASSGLAGNTGELFF.

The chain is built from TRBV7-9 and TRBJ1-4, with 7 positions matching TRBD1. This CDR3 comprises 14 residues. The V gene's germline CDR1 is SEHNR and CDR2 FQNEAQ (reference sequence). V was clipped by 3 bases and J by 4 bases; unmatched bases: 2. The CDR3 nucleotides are TGTGCCAGCAGCTTCGCAGGGGGTAATGAAAAACTGTTTTTT. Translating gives CASSFAGGNEKLFF.

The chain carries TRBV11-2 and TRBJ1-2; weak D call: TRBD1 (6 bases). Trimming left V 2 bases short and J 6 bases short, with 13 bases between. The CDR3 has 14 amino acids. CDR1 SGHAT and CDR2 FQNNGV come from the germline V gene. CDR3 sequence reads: CASSLNAAGDGYTF. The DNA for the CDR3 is TGTGCCAGCAGCTTAAACGCGGCAGGGGATGGCTACACCTTC.

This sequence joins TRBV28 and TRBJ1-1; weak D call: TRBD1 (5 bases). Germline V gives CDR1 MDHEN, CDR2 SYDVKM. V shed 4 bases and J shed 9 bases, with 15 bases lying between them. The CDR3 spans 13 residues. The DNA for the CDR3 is TGTGCCAGCAGTTCCTCCTTCGGGGGTAAAGCTTTCTTT. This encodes CASSSSFGGKAFF.